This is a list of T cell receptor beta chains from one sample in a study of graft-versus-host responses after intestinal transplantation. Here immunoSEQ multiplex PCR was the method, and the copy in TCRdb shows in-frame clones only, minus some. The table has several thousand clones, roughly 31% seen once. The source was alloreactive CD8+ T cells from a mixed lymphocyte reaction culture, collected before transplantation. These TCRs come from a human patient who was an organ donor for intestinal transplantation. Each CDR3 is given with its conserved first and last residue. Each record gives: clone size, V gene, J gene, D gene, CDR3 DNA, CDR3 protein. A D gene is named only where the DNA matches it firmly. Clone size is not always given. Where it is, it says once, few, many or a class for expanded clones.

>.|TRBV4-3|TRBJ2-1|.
TGCGCCAGCAGCCAAGACTCCCAGGCTTCCGATGAGCAGTTCTTC
CASSQDSQASDEQFF
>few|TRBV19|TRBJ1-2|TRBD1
TGTGCCAGTAGTGCTGGGACAGGATCTTATGGCTACACCTTC
CASSAGTGSYGYTF
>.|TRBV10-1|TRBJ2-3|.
TGCGCCAGCAGCGCCCGGGGTCCTAGCCCCACAGATACGCAGTATTTT
CASSARGPSPTDTQYF
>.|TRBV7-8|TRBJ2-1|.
TGTACCAGCAACTCGGAATGGTCCTACAATGAGCAGTTCTTC
CTSNSEWSYNEQFF
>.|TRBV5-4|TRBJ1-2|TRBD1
TGCGCCAGCAGCCACGGACAGGGAGACTATGGCTACACCTTC
CASSHGQGDYGYTF
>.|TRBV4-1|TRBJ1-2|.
TGCGCCAGCAGCGAAAGATATTACTATGGCTACACCTTC
CASSERYYYGYTF
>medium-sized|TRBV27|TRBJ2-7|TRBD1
TGTGCCAGCAGTTGGGACAGGGGGTCCTACGAGCAGTACTTC
CASSWDRGSYEQYF
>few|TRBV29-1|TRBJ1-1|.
TGCAGCGTTGCTCCGAGTGGCACTGAAGCTTTCTTT
CSVAPSGTEAFF
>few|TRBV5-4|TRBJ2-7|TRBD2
TGTGCCAGCAACATTGCCGCCGGGGGGGCTCTATACGAGCAGTACTTC
CASNIAAGGALYEQYF
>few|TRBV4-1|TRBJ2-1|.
TGCGCCAGCAGCCAAGATCGGAGCTCCTACAATGAGCAGTTCTTC
CASSQDRSSYNEQFF
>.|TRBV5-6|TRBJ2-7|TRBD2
TGTGCCAGCAGCTTGGGCGGGGGTCACGAGCAGTACTTC
CASSLGGGHEQYF
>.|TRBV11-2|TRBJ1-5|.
TGTGCCAGCAGCTTCATATTCCGCGGGACCTACGATCAGCCCCAGCATTTT
CASSFIFRGTYDQPQHF
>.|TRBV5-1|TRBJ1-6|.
TGCGCCAGCAGCTTCGCGGGACCAAAATTT
CASSFAGPKF
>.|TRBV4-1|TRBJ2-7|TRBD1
TGCGCCAGCAGCCAATCAGATCGACAGGGGTCTTACTACGAGCAGTACTTC
CASSQSDRQGSYYEQYF
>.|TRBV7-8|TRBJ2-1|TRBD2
TGTGCCAGCAGCTCCGAGCGGGGGGACCAAAACAATGAGCAGTTCTTC
CASSSERGDQNNEQFF
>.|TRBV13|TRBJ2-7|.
TGTGCCAGCAGCTTAGGTCTGACTACGGGCGAGCAGTACTTC
CASSLGLTTGEQYF
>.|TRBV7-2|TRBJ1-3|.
TGTGCCAGCAGCTTAGAAAGCTCTGGAAACACCATATATTTT
CASSLESSGNTIYF
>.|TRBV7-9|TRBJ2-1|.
TGTGCCAGCAGCTTAGTTATCAATGAGCAGTTCTTC
CASSLVINEQFF